This is a list of T cell receptor beta chains from one sample in a study of beta chain features in type 1 diabetes. Libraries were prepared by immunoSEQ multiplex PCR; TCRdb keeps only in-frame clonotypes and omits some of them. The table shows around 430,000 clones, with roughly 30% occurring only once. Source material: naive CD4+ T cells from blood. These receptors came from a man aged 18 to 30 in good health. Both conserved end residues are part of each CDR3. The D gene is left open where the match is weak. Rows give clone size only sometimes, using once, few, many, or a class for an expanded clone.

j_gene,d_gene,abundance,v_gene,CDR3aa,CDR3nt
TRBJ2-1,TRBD2,-,TRBV28,CASSSGTSGIPNEQFF,TGTGCCAGCAGTTCCGGGACTAGCGGGATTCCTAATGAGCAGTTCTTC
TRBJ2-7,-,few,TRBV5-4,CASSLFSYEQYF,TGTGCCAGCAGCTTGTTCTCCTACGAGCAGTACTTC
TRBJ2-3,TRBD2,few,TRBV30,CAWSAGLASDTQYF,TGTGCCTGGAGTGCAGGACTAGCGTCTGATACGCAGTATTTT
TRBJ2-7,TRBD1,-,TRBV30,CAWRSMRQGISYEQYF,TGTGCCTGGAGATCAATGCGACAGGGCATTTCTTACGAGCAGTACTTC
TRBJ1-3,-,few,TRBV29-1,CSVGNSGNTIYF,TGCAGCGTGGGGAACTCTGGAAACACCATATATTTT
TRBJ1-2,-,-,TRBV5-1,CASSSGTHGYTF,TGCGCCAGCAGCTCCGGGACACACGGCTACACCTTC
TRBJ2-7,TRBD2,few,TRBV29-1,CSVELAGGPSYEQYF,TGCAGCGTCGAGTTAGCGGGAGGGCCCTCCTACGAGCAGTACTTC
TRBJ2-7,TRBD1,-,TRBV7-8,CASSFPGTGDYEQYF,TGTGCCAGCAGCTTCCCCGGGACAGGGGACTACGAGCAGTACTTC
TRBJ2-7,-,few,TRBV29-1,CSVEEGSYEQYF,TGCAGCGTTGAAGAGGGCAGCTACGAGCAGTACTTC
TRBJ2-1,TRBD1,-,TRBV5-1,CASSNDRGSYNEQFF,TGCGCCAGCAGCAATGACAGGGGGTCCTACAATGAGCAGTTCTTC
TRBJ2-3,TRBD2,-,TRBV28,CASTSGSTDTQYF,TGTGCCAGCACTAGCGGTAGCACAGATACGCAGTATTTT
TRBJ2-5,-,few,TRBV5-1,CASRRGEEETQYF,TGCGCCAGCAGACGAGGGGAGGAAGAGACCCAGTACTTC
TRBJ2-1,-,-,TRBV9,CASSGYNEQFF,TGTGCCAGCAGCGGGTACAATGAGCAGTTCTTC
TRBJ1-3,-,-,TRBV5-1,CASSLAAASGNTIYF,TGCGCCAGCAGCTTGGCGGCAGCCTCTGGAAACACCATATATTTT
TRBJ2-3,-,-,TRBV7-2,CASSSFGDTQYF,TGTGCCAGCAGCTCATTTGGGGATACGCAGTATTTT
TRBJ2-5,-,-,TRBV2,CASTGEETQYF,TGTGCCAGCACGGGAGAAGAGACCCAGTACTTC
TRBJ2-7,TRBD1,few,TRBV30,CAWNLGTGSYEQYF,TGTGCCTGGAACCTCGGGACAGGCTCCTACGAGCAGTACTTC
TRBJ2-2,-,-,TRBV29-1,CSGGGVTAGELFF,TGCAGCGGAGGAGGGGTAACGGCCGGGGAGCTGTTTTTT
TRBJ2-7,-,once,TRBV7-2,CASSLGPGEYEQYF,TGTGCCAGCAGCTTGGGGCCGGGGGAATACGAGCAGTACTTC
TRBJ1-1,-,-,TRBV30,CAGKTENTEAFF,TGTGCCGGGAAGACAGAAAACACTGAAGCTTTCTTT
TRBJ2-2,TRBD2,-,TRBV7-2,CASRSGTHTGELFF,TGTGCCAGCAGAAGCGGGACGCACACCGGGGAGCTGTTTTTT
TRBJ2-5,-,-,TRBV29-1,CSVVGDQETQYF,TGCAGCGTTGTGGGGGACCAAGAGACCCAGTACTTC
TRBJ2-1,TRBD2,-,TRBV4-3,CASSHRTSGRMINEQFF,TGCGCCAGCAGCCATAGGACTAGCGGGAGAATGATCAATGAGCAGTTCTTC
TRBJ2-3,TRBD2,few,TRBV29-1,CSVEWREATDTQYF,TGCAGCGTTGAATGGCGGGAGGCCACAGATACGCAGTATTTT
TRBJ2-1,-,few,TRBV7-2,CASSLEVSYNEQFF,TGTGCCAGCAGCTTAGAGGTTTCCTACAATGAGCAGTTCTTC
TRBJ2-3,TRBD2,-,TRBV9,CASSRTPSGRPGDTQYF,TGTGCCAGCAGTCGCACCCCTAGCGGGAGGCCCGGGGATACGCAGTATTTT
TRBJ1-4,-,-,TRBV30,CAGFLLGTQGEKLFF,TGTGCCGGCTTCCTCCTGGGGACTCAGGGCGAAAAACTGTTTTTT
TRBJ2-2,-,-,TRBV2,CASREQGAGELFF,TGTGCCAGCAGGGAGCAGGGAGCCGGGGAGCTGTTTTTT
TRBJ2-6,TRBD1,few,TRBV4-3,CASSQDRTSFSGANVLTF,TGCGCCAGCAGCCAGGACAGGACCTCCTTCTCTGGGGCCAACGTCCTGACTTTC
TRBJ2-5,-,few,TRBV2,CASSRDNQETQYF,TGTGCCAGCAGCCGGGACAACCAAGAGACCCAGTACTTC
TRBJ2-7,TRBD1,-,TRBV5-1,CASSLSSTGGSYEQYF,TGCGCCAGCAGCTTGTCAAGTACAGGGGGTTCCTACGAGCAGTACTTC
TRBJ1-2,-,-,TRBV30,CAWTQSSDYGYTF,TGTGCCTGGACTCAGAGCTCGGACTATGGCTACACCTTC
TRBJ1-4,TRBD1,-,TRBV4-3,CASSQSTGALEKLFF,TGCGCCAGCAGCCAATCGACAGGGGCTCTAGAAAAACTGTTTTTT
TRBJ2-1,-,once,TRBV9,CASSKTSFRANEQFF,TGTGCCAGCAGCAAGACTAGTTTTCGTGCGAATGAGCAGTTCTTC
TRBJ2-1,TRBD2,few,TRBV9,CASSPRAGDGTNEQFF,TGTGCCAGCAGCCCCCGAGCGGGAGACGGGACAAATGAGCAGTTCTTC
TRBJ1-3,-,few,TRBV15,CATSSPHRENTIYF,TGTGCCACCAGCAGCCCGCACAGGGAAAACACCATATATTTT
TRBJ2-7,TRBD1,-,TRBV30,CAWSLTGTGRYEQYF,TGTGCCTGGAGCCTGACCGGGACAGGGCGGTACGAGCAGTACTTC